This TCR beta chain was obtained from a study of tumor-infiltrating lymphocytes in primary liver carcinoma. General study findings and limits: Unsorted bulk processing meant the study did not compare CD4+ and CD8+ repertoires. Between tumor regions, pairs overlapped more than tumor-adjacent and tumor-blood pairs did. Significantly greater top-250-clone fractions characterized tumors relative to blood (p = 0.039).

In the case of this clonotype: Its specificity is not known.

Making TCR beta cDNA involved around 520 ng total RNA and a constant-region primer. Researchers made the TCR beta libraries by running three nested multiplex PCR rounds with slightly modified ARM-PCR. The first two PCR rounds, approximately 10 cycles each, used TRBV1-TRBV30 forward primers and a C-beta reverse primer. TCRdb called the multiplex PCR reads again in MiXCR, with one record for every CDR3 protein. This sample yields almost 200,000 distinct CDR3 sequences, of which 65% are seen a single time; about 7.1% belongs to the top ten. Germline DNA was extracted too, while blood RNA derived from unsorted whole blood. V shed 1 base and J 3 bases; nucleotides not matched to a gene: 5. Germline V gene data show CDR1 as GTSNPN and CDR2 as SVGIG (reference sequence). CDR3 length equals 14 residues.

The sequenced sample was peripheral blood. The chain employs TRBV30 and TRBJ1-1, with 7 bases aligning to TRBD1. The TCR was taken from a woman aged 55-69 years with primary liver carcinoma and hepatitis B virus infection. CDR3 bases: TGTGCCTGGAGTGCAGGGGGTTGGGACACTGAAGCTTTCTTT. It is translated as CAWSAGGWDTEAFF.